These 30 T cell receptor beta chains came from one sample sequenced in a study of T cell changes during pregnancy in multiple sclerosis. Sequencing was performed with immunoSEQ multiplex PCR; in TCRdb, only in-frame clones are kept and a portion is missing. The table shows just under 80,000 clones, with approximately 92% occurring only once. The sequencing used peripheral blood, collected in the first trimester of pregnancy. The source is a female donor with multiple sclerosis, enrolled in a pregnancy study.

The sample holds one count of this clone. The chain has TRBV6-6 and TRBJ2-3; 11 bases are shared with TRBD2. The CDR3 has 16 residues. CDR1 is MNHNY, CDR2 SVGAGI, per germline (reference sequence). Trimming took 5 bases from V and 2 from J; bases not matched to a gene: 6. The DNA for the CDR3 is TGTGCCAGCAGTCCACGGACTAGCGGGCCCACAGATACGCAGTATTTT. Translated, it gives CASSPRTSGPTDTQYF.

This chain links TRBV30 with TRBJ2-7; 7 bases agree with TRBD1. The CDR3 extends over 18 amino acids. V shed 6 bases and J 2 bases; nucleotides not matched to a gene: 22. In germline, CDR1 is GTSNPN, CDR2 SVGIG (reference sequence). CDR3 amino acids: CACSVEGQRPYLTYEQYF. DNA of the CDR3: TGTGCCTGTAGCGTTGAGGGACAGCGACCTTATTTAACCTACGAGCAGTACTTC.

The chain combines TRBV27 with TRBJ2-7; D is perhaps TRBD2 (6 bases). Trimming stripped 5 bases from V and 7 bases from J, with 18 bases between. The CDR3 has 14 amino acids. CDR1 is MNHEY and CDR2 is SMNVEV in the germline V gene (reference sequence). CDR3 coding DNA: TGTGCCAGCAGTCCCGCGGGACCCTCGAGGGAGCAGTACTTC. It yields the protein CASSPAGPSREQYF.

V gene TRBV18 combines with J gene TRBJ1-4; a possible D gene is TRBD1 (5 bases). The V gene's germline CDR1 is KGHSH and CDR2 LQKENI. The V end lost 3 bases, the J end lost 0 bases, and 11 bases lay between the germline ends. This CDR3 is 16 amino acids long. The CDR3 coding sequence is TGTGCCAGCTCACCCATCGCAGGGCCAACTAATGAAAAACTGTTTTTT. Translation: CASSPIAGPTNEKLFF.

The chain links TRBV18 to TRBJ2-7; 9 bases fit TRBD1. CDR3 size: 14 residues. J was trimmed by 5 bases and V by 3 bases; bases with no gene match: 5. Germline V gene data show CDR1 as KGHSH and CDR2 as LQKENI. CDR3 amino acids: CASSPPGQGDEQYF. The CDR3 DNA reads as TGTGCCAGCTCACCGCCGGGACAGGGCGACGAGCAGTACTTC. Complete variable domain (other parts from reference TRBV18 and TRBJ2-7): NAGVMQNPRHLVRRRGQEARLRCSPMKGHSHVYWYRQLPEEGLKFMVYLQKENIIDESGMPKERFSAEFPKEGPSILRIQQVVRGDSAAYFCASSPPGQGDEQYFGPGTRLTVT.

CDR3: CASSFRRGETQYF. DNA for the CDR3: TGTGCCAGCAGCTTTAGGCGGGGAGAGACCCAGTACTTC. The rearrangement uses TRBV7-9 and TRBJ2-5; tentatively, D is TRBD2 (6 bases). This CDR3 spans 13 amino acids. Trimming removed 3 bases at V and 4 bases at J, with 9 bases between. Germline V lookup: CDR1 SEHNR, CDR2 FQNEAQ (reference sequence).

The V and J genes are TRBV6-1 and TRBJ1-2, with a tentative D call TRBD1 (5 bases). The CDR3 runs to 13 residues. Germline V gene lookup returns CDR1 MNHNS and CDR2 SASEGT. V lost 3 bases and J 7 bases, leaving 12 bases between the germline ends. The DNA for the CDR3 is TGTGCCAGCAGTGACTACAGGATGTCTGGCTACACCTTC. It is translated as CASSDYRMSGYTF.

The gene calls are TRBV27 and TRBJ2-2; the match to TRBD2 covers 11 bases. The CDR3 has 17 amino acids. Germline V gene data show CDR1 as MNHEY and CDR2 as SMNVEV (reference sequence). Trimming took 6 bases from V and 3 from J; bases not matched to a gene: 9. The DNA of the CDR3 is TGTGCCAGCAGCCCAACCGGGACTAGCGGCTACACCGGGGAGCTGTTTTTT. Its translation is CASSPTGTSGYTGELFF.

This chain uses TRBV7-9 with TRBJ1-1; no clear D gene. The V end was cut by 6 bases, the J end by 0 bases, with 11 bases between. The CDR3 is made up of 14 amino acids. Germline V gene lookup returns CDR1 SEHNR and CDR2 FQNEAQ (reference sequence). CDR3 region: CASSPYPLNTEAFF. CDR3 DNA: TGTGCCAGCAGTCCTTATCCCTTGAACACTGAAGCTTTCTTT.

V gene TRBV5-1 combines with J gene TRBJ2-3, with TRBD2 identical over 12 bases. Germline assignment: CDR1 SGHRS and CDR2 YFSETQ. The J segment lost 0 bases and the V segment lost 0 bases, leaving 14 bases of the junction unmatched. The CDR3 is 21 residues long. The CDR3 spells CASSLDSSGPSGGASTDTQYF. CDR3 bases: TGCGCCAGCAGCTTGGATTCATCTGGGCCTAGCGGGGGGGCTAGCACAGATACGCAGTATTTT.

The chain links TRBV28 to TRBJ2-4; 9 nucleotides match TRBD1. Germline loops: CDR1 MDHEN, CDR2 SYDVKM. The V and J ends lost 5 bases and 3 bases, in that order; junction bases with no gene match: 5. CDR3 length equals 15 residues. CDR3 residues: CASSKTGGVKNIQYF. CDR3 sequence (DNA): TGTGCCAGCAGTAAGACAGGGGGGGTCAAAAACATTCAGTACTTC.

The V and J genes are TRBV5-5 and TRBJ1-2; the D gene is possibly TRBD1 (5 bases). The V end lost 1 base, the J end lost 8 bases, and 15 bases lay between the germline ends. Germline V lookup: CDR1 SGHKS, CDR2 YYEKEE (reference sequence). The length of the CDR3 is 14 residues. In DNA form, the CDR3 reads TGTGCCAGCAGCTTGAAAGGGACTTTTGGGGGCTACACCTTC. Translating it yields CASSLKGTFGGYTF.

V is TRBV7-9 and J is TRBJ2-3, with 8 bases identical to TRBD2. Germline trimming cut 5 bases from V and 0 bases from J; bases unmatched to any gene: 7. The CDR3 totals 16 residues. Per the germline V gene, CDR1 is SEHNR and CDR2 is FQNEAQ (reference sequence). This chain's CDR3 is CASSPRGGGSTDTQYF. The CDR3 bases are TGTGCCAGCAGCCCCCGGGGCGGGGGGAGCACAGATACGCAGTATTTT.

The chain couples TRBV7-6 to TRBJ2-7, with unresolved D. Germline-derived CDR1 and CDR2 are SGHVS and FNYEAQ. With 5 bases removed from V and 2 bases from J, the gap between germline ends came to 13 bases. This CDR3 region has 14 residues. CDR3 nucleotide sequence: TGTGCCAGCAGCCTTGACCTGGGCCCCTACGAGCAGTACTTC. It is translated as CASSLDLGPYEQYF. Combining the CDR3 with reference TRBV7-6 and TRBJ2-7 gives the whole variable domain GAGVSQSPRYKVTKRGQDVALRCDPISGHVSLYWYRQALGQGPEFLTYFNYEAQQDKSGLPNDRFSAERPEGSISTLTIQRTEQRDSAMYRCASSLDLGPYEQYFGPGTRLTVT.

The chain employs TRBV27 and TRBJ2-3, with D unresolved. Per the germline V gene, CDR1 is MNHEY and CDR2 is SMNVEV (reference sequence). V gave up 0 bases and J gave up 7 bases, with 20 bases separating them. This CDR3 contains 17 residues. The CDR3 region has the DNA TGTGCCAGCAGTTTATCGTTTTCCTGGCCAGCAGGAAATACGCAGTATTTT. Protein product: CASSLSFSWPAGNTQYF.

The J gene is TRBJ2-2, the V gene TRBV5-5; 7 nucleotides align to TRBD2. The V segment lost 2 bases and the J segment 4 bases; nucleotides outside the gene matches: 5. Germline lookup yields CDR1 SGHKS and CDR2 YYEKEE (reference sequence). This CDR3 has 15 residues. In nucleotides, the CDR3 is TGTGCCAGCAGCTTCCCTTCGGGGGGCACCGGGGAGCTGTTTTTT. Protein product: CASSFPSGGTGELFF. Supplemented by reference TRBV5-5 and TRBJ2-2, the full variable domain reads DAGVTQSPTHLIKTRGQQVTLRCSPISGHKSVSWYQQVLGQGPQFIFQYYEKEERGRGNFPDRFSARQFPNYSSELNVNALLLGDSALYLCASSFPSGGTGELFFGEGSRLTVL.

CDR3 amino acids: CASSRVDPEAFF. In nucleotides, the CDR3 is TGTGCCAGCAGCCGGGTGGATCCTGAAGCTTTCTTT. The V call is TRBV5-5, the J call TRBJ1-1; D ambiguous. V shed 4 bases and J shed 6 bases, with 10 bases lying between them. This CDR3 is 12 amino acids long. CDR1 is SGHKS and CDR2 is YYEKEE in the germline V gene (reference sequence).

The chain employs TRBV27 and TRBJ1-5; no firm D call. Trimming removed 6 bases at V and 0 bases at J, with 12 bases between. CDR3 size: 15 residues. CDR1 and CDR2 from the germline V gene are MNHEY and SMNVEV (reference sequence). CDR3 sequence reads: CASSRGGHSNQPQHF. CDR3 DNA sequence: TGTGCCAGCAGCCGTGGCGGCCATAGCAATCAGCCCCAGCATTTT.

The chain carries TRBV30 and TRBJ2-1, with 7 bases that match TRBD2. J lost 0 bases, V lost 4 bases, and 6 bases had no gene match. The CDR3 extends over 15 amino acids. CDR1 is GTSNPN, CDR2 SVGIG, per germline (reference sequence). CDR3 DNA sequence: TGTGCCTGGATCATAGCGGGTTCCTCCTACAATGAGCAGTTCTTC. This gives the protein CAWIIAGSSYNEQFF.

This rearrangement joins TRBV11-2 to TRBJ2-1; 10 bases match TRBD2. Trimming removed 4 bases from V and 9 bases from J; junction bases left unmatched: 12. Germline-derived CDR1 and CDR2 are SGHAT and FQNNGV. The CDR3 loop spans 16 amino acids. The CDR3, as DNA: TGTGCCAGCAGCTCCTATGAGCGGGGGGGCTCGGGTGAGCAGTTCTTC. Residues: CASSSYERGGSGEQFF. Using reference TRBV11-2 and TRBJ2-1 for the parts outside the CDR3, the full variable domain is EAGVAQSPRYKIIEKRQSVAFWCNPISGHATLYWYQQILGQGPKLLIQFQNNGVVDDSQLPKDRFSAERLKGVDSTLKIQPAKLEDSAVYLCASSSYERGGSGEQFFGPGTRLTVL.

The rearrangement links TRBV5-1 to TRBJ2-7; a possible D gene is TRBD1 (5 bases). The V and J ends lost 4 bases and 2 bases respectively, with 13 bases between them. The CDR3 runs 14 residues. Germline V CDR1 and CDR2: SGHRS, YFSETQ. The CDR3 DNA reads TGCGCCAGCAGCGCAGGTGACAGTACCTACGAGCAGTACTTC. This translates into CASSAGDSTYEQYF. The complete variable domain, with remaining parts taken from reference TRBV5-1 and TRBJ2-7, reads KAGVTQTPRYLIKTRGQQVTLSCSPISGHRSVSWYQQTPGQGLQFLFEYFSETQRNKGNFPGRFSGRQFSNSRSEMNVSTLELGDSALYLCASSAGDSTYEQYFGPGTRLTVT.

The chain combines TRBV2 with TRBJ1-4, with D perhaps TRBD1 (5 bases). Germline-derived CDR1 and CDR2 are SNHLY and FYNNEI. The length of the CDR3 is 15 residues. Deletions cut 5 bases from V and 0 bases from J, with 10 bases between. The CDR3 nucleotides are TGTGCCAGCAGTCTCGACAGCCCAACTAATGAAAAACTGTTTTTT. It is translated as CASSLDSPTNEKLFF.

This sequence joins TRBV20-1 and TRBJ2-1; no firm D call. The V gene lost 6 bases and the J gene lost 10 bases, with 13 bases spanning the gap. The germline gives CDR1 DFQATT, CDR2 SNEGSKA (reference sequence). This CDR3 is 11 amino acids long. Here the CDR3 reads CSAGSDGEQFF. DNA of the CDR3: TGCAGTGCGGGTTCTGACGGGGAGCAGTTCTTC.

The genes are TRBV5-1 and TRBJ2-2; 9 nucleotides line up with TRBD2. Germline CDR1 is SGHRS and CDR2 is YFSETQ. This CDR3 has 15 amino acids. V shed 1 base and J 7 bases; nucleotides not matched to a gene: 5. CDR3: CASSLLAGADGELFF. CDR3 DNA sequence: TGCGCCAGCAGCTTGTTAGCGGGAGCCGACGGGGAGCTGTTTTTT. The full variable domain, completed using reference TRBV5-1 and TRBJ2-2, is KAGVTQTPRYLIKTRGQQVTLSCSPISGHRSVSWYQQTPGQGLQFLFEYFSETQRNKGNFPGRFSGRQFSNSRSEMNVSTLELGDSALYLCASSLLAGADGELFFGEGSRLTVL.

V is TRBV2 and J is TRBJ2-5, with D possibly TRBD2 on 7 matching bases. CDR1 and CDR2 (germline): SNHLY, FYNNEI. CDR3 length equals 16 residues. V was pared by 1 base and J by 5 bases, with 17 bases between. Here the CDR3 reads CASSEGEARGGETQYF. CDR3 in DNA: TGTGCCAGCAGTGAAGGCGAGGCGAGGGGGGGCGAGACCCAGTACTTC.

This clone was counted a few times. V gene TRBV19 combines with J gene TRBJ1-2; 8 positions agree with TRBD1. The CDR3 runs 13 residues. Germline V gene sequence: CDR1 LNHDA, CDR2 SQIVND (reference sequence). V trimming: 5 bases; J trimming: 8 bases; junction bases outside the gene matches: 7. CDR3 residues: CASSLGQGWGYTF. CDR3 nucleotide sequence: TGTGCCAGTAGTCTCGGACAGGGATGGGGCTACACCTTC.

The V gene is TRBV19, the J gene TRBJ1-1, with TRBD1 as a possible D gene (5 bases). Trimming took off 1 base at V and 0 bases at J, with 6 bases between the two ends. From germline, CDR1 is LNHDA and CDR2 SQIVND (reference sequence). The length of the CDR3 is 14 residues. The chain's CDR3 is CASSIGQMNTEAFF. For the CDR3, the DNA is TGTGCCAGTAGTATAGGACAGATGAACACTGAAGCTTTCTTT.

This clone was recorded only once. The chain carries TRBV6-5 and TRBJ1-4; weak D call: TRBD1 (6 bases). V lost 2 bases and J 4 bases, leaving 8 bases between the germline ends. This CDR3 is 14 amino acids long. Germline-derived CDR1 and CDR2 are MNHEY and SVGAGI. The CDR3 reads CASSYRQVNEKLFF. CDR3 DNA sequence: TGTGCCAGCAGTTACAGACAGGTTAATGAAAAACTGTTTTTT.

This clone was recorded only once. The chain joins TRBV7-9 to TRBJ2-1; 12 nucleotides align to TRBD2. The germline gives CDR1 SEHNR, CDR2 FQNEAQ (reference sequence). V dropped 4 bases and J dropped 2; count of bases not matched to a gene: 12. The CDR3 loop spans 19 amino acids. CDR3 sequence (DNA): TGTGCCAGCAGCTGGGCCGGGACTAGCGGGTTAGCCGCCTACAATGAGCAGTTCTTC. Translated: CASSWAGTSGLAAYNEQFF.

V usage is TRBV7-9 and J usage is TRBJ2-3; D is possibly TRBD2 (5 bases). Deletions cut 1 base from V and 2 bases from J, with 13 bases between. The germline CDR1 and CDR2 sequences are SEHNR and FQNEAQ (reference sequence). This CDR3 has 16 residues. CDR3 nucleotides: TGTGCCAGCAGCTTAGATGTACTAGGACCCACAGATACGCAGTATTTT. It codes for CASSLDVLGPTDTQYF. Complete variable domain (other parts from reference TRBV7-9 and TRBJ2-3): DTGVSQNPRHKITKRGQNVTFRCDPISEHNRLYWYRQTLGQGPEFLTYFQNEAQLEKSRLLSDRFSAERPKGSFSTLEIQRTEQGDSAMYLCASSLDVLGPTDTQYFGPGTRLTVL.